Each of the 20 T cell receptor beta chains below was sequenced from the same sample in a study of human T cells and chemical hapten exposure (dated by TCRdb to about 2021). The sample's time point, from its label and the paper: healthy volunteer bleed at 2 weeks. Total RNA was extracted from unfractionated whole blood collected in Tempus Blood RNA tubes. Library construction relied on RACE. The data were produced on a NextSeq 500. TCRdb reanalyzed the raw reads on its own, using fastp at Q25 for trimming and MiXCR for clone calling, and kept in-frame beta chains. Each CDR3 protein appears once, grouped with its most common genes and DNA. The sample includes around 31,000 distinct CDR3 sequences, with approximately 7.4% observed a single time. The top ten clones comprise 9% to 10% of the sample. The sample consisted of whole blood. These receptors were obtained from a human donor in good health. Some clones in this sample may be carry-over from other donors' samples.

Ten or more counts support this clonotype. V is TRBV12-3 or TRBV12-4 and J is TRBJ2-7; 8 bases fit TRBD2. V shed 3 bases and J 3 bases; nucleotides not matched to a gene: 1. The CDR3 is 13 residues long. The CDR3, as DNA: TGTGCCAGCAGTTTCGGGAGGGACTACGAGCAGTACTTC. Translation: CASSFGRDYEQYF.

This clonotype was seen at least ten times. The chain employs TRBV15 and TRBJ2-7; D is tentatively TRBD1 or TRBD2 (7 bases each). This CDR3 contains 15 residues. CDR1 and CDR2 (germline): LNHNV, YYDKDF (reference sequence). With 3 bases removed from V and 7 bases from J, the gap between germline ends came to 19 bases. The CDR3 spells CATSRGGGAFEEQYF. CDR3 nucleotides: TGTGCCACCAGCAGGGGAGGGGGCGCCTTCGAAGAGCAGTACTTC.

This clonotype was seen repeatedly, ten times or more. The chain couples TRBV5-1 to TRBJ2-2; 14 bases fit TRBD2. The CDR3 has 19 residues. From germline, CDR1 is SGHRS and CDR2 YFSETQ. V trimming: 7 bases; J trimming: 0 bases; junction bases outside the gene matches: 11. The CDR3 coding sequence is TGCGCCAGCCAACCTTCGGGACTAGCGGGAGCGGCGAACACCGGGGAGCTGTTTTTT. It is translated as CASQPSGLAGAANTGELFF.

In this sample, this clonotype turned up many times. CDR3 sequence: CASSSLDRVGTEAFF. The CDR3, as DNA: TGTGCCAGCAGTTCTCTCGACAGGGTAGGAACTGAAGCTTTCTTT. The gene calls are TRBV6-2 or TRBV6-3 and TRBJ1-1, with 7 bases that match TRBD1. Per the germline V gene, CDR1 is MNHEY and CDR2 is SVGEGT. CDR3 length: 15 residues. J lost 5 bases, V lost 4 bases, and 10 bases had no gene match.

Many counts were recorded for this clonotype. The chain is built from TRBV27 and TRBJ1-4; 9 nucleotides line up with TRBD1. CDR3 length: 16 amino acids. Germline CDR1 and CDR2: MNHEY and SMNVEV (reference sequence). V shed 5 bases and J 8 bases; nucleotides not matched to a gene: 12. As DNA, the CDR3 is TGTGCCAGCAGTGTTCTCCTGGGACAGGGCGGGGAAAAACTGTTTTTT. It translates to CASSVLLGQGGEKLFF. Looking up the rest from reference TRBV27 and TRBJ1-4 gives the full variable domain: EAQVTQNPRYLITVTGKKLTVTCSQNMNHEYMSWYRQDPGLGLRQIYYSMNVEVTDKGDVPEGYKVSRKEKRNFPLILESPSPNQTSLYFCASSVLLGQGGEKLFFGSGTQLSVL.

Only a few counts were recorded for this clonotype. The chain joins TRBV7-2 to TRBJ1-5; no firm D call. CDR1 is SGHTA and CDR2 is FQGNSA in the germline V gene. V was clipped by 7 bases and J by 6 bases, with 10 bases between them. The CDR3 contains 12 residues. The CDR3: CASTEGGQPQHF. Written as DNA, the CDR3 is TGTGCCAGCACCGAGGGCGGTCAGCCCCAGCATTTT.

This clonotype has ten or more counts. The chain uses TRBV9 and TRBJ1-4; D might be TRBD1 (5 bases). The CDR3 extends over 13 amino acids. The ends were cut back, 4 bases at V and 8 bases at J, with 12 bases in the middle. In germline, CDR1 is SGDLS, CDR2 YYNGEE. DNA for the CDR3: TGTGCCAGCAGCCCCAGGGAGGGGGAAAAACTGTTTTTT. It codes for CASSPREGEKLFF.

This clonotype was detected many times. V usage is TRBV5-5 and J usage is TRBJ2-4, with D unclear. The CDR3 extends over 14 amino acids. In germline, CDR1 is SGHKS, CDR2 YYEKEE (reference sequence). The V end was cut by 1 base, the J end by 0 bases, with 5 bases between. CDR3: CASSLTLAKNIQYF. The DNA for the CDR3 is TGTGCCAGCAGCTTGACCCTAGCCAAAAACATTCAGTACTTC.

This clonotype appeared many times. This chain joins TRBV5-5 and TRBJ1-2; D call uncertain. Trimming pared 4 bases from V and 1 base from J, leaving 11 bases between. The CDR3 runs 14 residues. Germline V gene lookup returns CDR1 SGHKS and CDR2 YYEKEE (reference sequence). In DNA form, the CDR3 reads TGTGCCAGCAGCCGCGACGGGAATAACTATGGCTACACCTTC. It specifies CASSRDGNNYGYTF.

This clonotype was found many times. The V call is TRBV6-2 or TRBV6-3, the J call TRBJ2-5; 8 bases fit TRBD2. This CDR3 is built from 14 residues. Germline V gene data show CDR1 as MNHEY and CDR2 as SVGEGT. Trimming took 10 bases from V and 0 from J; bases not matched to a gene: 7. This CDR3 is CATEAGAHQETQYF. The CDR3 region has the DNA TGTGCCACTGAAGCGGGGGCCCACCAAGAGACCCAGTACTTC.

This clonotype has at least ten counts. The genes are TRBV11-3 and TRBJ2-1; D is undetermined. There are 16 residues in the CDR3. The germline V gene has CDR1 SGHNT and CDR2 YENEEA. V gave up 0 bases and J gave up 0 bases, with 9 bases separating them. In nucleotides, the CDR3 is TGTGCCAGCAGCTTAGAGGGTCCAAGCTCCTACAATGAGCAGTTCTTC. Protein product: CASSLEGPSSYNEQFF.

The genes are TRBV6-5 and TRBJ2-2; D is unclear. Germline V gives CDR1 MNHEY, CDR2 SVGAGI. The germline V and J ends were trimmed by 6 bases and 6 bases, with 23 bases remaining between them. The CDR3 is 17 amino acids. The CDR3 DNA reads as TGTGCCAGCAGCTTCCTTTCAGGCGGAGCTGAGGCCGGGGAGCTGTTTTTT. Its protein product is CASSFLSGGAEAGELFF.

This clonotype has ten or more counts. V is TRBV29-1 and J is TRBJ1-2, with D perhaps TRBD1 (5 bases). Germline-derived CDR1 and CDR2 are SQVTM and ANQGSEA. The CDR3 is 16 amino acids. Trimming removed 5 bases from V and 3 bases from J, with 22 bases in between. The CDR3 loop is CSVLSRGSLGDYGYTF. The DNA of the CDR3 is TGCAGCGTTCTTTCACGGGGGTCTCTTGGTGACTATGGCTACACCTTC.

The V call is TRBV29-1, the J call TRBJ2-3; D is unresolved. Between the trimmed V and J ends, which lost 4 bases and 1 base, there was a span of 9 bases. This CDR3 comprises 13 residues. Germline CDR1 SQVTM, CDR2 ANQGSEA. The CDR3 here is CSVVYPGTDTQYF. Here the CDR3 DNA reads TGCAGCGTTGTCTACCCCGGCACAGATACGCAGTATTTT.

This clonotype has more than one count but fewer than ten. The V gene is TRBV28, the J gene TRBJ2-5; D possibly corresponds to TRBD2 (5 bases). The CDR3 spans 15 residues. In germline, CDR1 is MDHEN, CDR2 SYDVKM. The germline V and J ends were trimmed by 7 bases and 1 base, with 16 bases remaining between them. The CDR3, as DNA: TGTGCCAGCAACTTAGGAGGAGGACCCCAAGAGACCCAGTACTTC. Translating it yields CASNLGGGPQETQYF.

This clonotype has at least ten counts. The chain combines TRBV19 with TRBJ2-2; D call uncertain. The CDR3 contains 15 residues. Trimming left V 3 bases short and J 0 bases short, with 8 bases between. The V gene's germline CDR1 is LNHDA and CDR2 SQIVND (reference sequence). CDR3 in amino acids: CASSISASNTGELFF. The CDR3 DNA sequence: TGTGCCAGTAGTATCTCAGCGTCGAACACCGGGGAGCTGTTTTTT. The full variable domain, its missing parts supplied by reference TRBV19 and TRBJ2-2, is DGGITQSPKYLFRKEGQNVTLSCEQNLNHDAMYWYRQDPGQGLRLIYYSQIVNDFQKGDIAEGYSVSREKKESFPLTVTSAQKNPTAFYLCASSISASNTGELFFGEGSRLTVL.

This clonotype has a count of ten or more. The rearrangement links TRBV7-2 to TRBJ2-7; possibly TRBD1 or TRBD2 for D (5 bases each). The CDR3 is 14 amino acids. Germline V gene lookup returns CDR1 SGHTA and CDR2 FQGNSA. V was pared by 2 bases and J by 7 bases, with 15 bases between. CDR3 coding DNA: TGTGCCAGCAGCTTACGGGACCGTCCAGGGGAGCAGTACTTC. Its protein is CASSLRDRPGEQYF.

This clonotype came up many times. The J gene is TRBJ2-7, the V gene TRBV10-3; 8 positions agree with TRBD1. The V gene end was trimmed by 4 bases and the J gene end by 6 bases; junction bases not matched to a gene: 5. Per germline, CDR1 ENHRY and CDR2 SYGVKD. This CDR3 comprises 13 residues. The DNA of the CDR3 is TGTGCCATCAGTGCATGGACAGGGTTCGAGCAGTACTTC. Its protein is CAISAWTGFEQYF.

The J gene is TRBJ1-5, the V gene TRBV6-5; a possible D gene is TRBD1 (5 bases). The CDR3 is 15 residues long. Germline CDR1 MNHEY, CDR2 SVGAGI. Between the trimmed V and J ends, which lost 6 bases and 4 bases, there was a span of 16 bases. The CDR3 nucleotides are TGTGCCAGCAGCGCGAAGGGGCGGGGGAATCAGCCCCAGCATTTT. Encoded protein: CASSAKGRGNQPQHF.

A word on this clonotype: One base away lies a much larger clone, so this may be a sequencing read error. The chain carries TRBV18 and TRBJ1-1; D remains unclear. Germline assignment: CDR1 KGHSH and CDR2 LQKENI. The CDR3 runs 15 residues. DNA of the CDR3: TGTGCCAGCTCACGCTCTGAGACAATGAACCCTGAAGCTTTCTTT. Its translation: CASSRSETMNPEAFF.